Below, 20 T cell receptor beta chains from the same sample are listed, as sequenced in a study of T cells after yellow fever vaccination. One entry per CDR3 protein, called by TCRdb with MiXCR from the 5' RACE reads. The sample shows just under 600,000 distinct CDR3 sequences, roughly 12% of them seen only once. Sequences were derived from PBMCs, sampled on the day of the yellow fever booster vaccination. These receptors all come from a man in his thirties or forties who received the YFV17D yellow fever vaccine.

This clonotype came up a few times. J is TRBJ2-7 and V is TRBV28; 7 bases are a match to TRBD1. There are 13 residues in the CDR3. With V trimmed by 6 bases and J by 3 bases, 5 bases remained unmatched. CDR1 is MDHEN, CDR2 SYDVKM, per germline. CDR3 sequence reads: CASRVTGIYEQYF. DNA of the CDR3: TGTGCCAGCAGGGTGACAGGGATCTACGAGCAGTACTTC.

This clonotype was observed a few times. V usage is TRBV27 and J usage is TRBJ1-2; TRBD1 matches 11 bases. CDR3 length equals 14 residues. Germline assignment: CDR1 MNHEY and CDR2 SMNVEV (reference sequence). J lost 7 bases, V lost 3 bases, and 4 bases had no gene match. For the CDR3, the DNA is TGTGCCAGCAGTTTGGGACAGGGGGTCGGTGGCTACACCTTC. Translated, it gives CASSLGQGVGGYTF.

The chain carries TRBV21-1 and TRBJ2-1; the table's D call, TRBD2, was not checked against the DNA. TRBV21-1 is given as a pseudogene. The CDR3 consists of 18 residues. CDR3 sequence reads: CASSNGLAGGAHYNEQFF. CDR3 nucleotide sequence: TGTGCCAGCAGCAACGGCCTAGCGGGAGGGGCTCACTACAATGAGCAGTTCTTC.

This sequence joins TRBV6-2 or TRBV6-3 and TRBJ2-7, with D perhaps assigned TRBD1 or TRBD2 (5 bases each). This CDR3 has 15 amino acids. With 5 bases removed from V and 4 bases from J, the gap between germline ends came to 18 bases. CDR1 and CDR2 from the germline V gene are MNHEY and SVGEGT. Here the CDR3 DNA reads TGTGCCAGCAGTAAAACCGGGACCCGGAGTTACGAGCAGTACTTC. Translating gives CASSKTGTRSYEQYF.

The gene calls are TRBV6-5 and TRBJ2-7; 8 bases match TRBD2. Trimming at V came to 3 bases and at J to 4 bases, leaving 5 bases not matched to a gene. The CDR3 sequence is 14 residues long. The germline CDR1 and CDR2 sequences are MNHEY and SVGAGI. The CDR3, as DNA: TGTGCCAGCAGTTATGGTAGCGGGGCTTACGAGCAGTACTTC. Translating it yields CASSYGSGAYEQYF.

In its sample, this clonotype was seen many times. V and J are TRBV12-3 or TRBV12-4 and TRBJ2-7, with D unclear. Trimming removed 5 bases from V and 2 bases from J, with 10 bases in between. This CDR3 contains 13 residues. CDR3 in amino acids: CASSTAGTYEQYF. The CDR3 bases are TGTGCCAGCAGTACAGCAGGAACCTACGAGCAGTACTTC.

A few counts support this clonotype. The V call is TRBV12-3 or TRBV12-4, the J call TRBJ1-1; D not resolved. The CDR3 is made up of 13 amino acids. Between the trimmed V and J ends, which lost 5 bases and 10 bases, there was a span of 17 bases. The CDR3 DNA reads as TGTGCCAGCAGTCCCAAAGGACCGACTAGAGCTTTCTTT. It specifies CASSPKGPTRAFF.

V usage is TRBV20-1 and J usage is TRBJ1-1; no firm D call. The CDR3 is made up of 13 amino acids. Germline V gene sequence: CDR1 DFQATT, CDR2 SNEGSKA (reference sequence). The V and J ends lost 6 bases and 2 bases respectively, with 13 bases between them. Here the CDR3 reads CSAIPTSNTEAFF. The CDR3 region has the DNA TGCAGTGCGATACCTACCTCTAACACTGAAGCTTTCTTT.

There are a few counts of this clonotype. The gene calls are TRBV5-6 and TRBJ2-1, with no clear D. Per the germline V gene, CDR1 is SGHDT and CDR2 is YYEEEE. V lost 2 bases to trimming and J lost 6 bases, with 18 bases between them. CDR3 length: 16 amino acids. This chain's CDR3 is CASSFLVFRSGNEQFF. DNA of the CDR3: TGTGCCAGCAGCTTCTTAGTATTTCGGAGTGGCAATGAGCAGTTCTTC.

This chain uses TRBV20-1 with TRBJ2-1; perhaps TRBD2 as D (6 bases). CDR3 length: 16 amino acids. CDR1 and CDR2 (germline): DFQATT, SNEGSKA (reference sequence). Trimming left V 3 bases short and J 0 bases short, with 15 bases between. CDR3 sequence reads: CSASSRASDSYNEQFF. CDR3 nucleotide sequence: TGCAGTGCTAGTAGTCGGGCTAGCGACTCCTACAATGAGCAGTTCTTC.

This clonotype was counted only a few times. This sequence joins TRBV9 and TRBJ2-2; the D gene is possibly TRBD2 (6 bases). CDR3 size: 15 residues. Looked up from germline, CDR1 is SGDLS and CDR2 is YYNGEE. V was shortened by 1 base and J by 7 bases, with 14 bases between the two germline ends. For the CDR3, the DNA is TGTGCCAGCAGCGTACGGGGAGGAGTGGGCGGGGAGCTGTTTTTT. This sequence encodes CASSVRGGVGGELFF.

This chain joins TRBV7-2 and TRBJ2-1; 7 bases are shared with TRBD2. Germline CDR1 SGHTA, CDR2 FQGNSA. V shed 1 base and J 8 bases; nucleotides not matched to a gene: 11. The CDR3 loop spans 16 amino acids. DNA of the CDR3: TGTGCCAGCAGCTTAGACTCTAGCTCAGGGAGGGATGAGCAGTTCTTC. Translating it yields CASSLDSSSGRDEQFF.

This clonotype was observed a handful of times. The V gene is TRBV21-1, the J gene TRBJ2-5. TRBV21-1 constitutes a pseudogene. The CDR3 loop spans 14 amino acids. CDR3 protein: CASSSRSDQETQYF. DNA of the CDR3: TGTGCCAGCAGCTCCAGGTCGGACCAAGAGACCCAGTACTTC.

The chain recombines TRBV12-3 or TRBV12-4 with TRBJ1-2, with D hard to call. The CDR3 has 11 amino acids. Trimming removed 3 bases from V and 9 bases from J, with 8 bases in between. CDR3 DNA: TGTGCCAGCAGTTTGAAGTTGAGCTACACCTTC. Translating gives CASSLKLSYTF.

The chain carries TRBV27 and TRBJ2-4; tentatively, D is TRBD2 (6 bases). V was cut by 4 bases and J by 3 bases, with 13 bases left in between. The CDR3 is 15 residues long. CDR1 and CDR2 (germline): MNHEY, SMNVEV (reference sequence). The CDR3 loop is CASSWIGGDKNIQYF. CDR3 nucleotides: TGTGCCAGCAGTTGGATTGGAGGGGACAAAAACATTCAGTACTTC.

The chain combines TRBV20-1 with TRBJ1-2, with D tentatively TRBD1 (6 bases). The V end lost 2 bases, the J end lost 8 bases, and 18 bases lay between the germline ends. The germline CDR1 and CDR2 sequences are DFQATT and SNEGSKA (reference sequence). CDR3 length equals 14 residues. Here the CDR3 DNA reads TGCAGTGCTAGACCAACTGGGGACATAGGAGGCTACACCTTC. It yields the protein CSARPTGDIGGYTF.

This clonotype was seen only a few times. The chain is built from TRBV6-2 or TRBV6-3 and TRBJ2-7; D possibly matches TRBD1 or TRBD2 (5 bases each). Germline values: CDR1 MNHEY, CDR2 SVGEGT. The CDR3 is 15 amino acids. V lost 5 bases, J lost 2 bases, and 16 bases lay in between. As DNA, the CDR3 is TGTGCCAGCAGTAAACTCCGGGACGATACCTACGAGCAGTACTTC. It is translated as CASSKLRDDTYEQYF.

This clonotype was seen ten or more times. V gene TRBV7-8 combines with J gene TRBJ2-1; TRBD2 matches 13 bases. Germline-derived CDR1 and CDR2 are SGHVS and FQNEAQ. Trimming at V came to 5 bases and at J to 3 bases, leaving 13 bases not matched to a gene. CDR3 length: 19 residues. The CDR3 sequence: CASSKGPRTSGSDYNEQFF. CDR3 coding DNA: TGTGCCAGCAGCAAGGGCCCCCGGACTAGCGGGAGTGACTACAATGAGCAGTTCTTC.

J is TRBJ1-6 and V is TRBV9; D is perhaps TRBD1 (6 bases). V gave up 3 bases and J gave up 7 bases, with 14 bases separating them. Per germline, CDR1 SGDLS and CDR2 YYNGEE. The CDR3 consists of 15 residues. The CDR3 DNA reads TGTGCCAGCAGCGCAACGCCCGACAGGAATTCACCCCTCCACTTT. The encoded protein is CASSATPDRNSPLHF.

This clonotype was seen more than once but under ten times. The chain carries TRBV7-2 and TRBJ2-1, with 7 positions matching TRBD2. Germline V gives CDR1 SGHTA, CDR2 FQGNSA. With V trimmed by 0 bases and J by 8 bases, 10 bases remained unmatched. This CDR3 has 16 residues. The CDR3 DNA reads as TGTGCCAGCAGCTTAGCGCGGCTAGCGGCCTTGGATGAGCAGTTCTTC. It yields the protein CASSLARLAALDEQFF.